The clone carrying this T cell receptor (beta chain) ranks as medium-sized in terms of frequency. The read gets to within 3 residues of the CDR3 end, and the germline J gene fills in the rest. The sample is drawn from a study of T cells in women clearing cervical HPV infection. Sequencing used immunoSEQ multiplex PCR; TCRdb keeps in-frame clones, though not all of them. This sample's table reports tens of thousands of clones. V was trimmed by 6 bases and J by 0 bases, leaving 8 bases between them. The CDR3 runs 13 residues. CDR1 and CDR2 from the germline V gene are SQVTM and ANQGSEA. The source material was blood buffy coat. This chain joins TRBV29-1 and TRBJ2-2; D remains ambiguous. This TCR was recovered from a woman aged 18 to 69 with a cervical HPV16 infection that either progressed to CIN3+ or cleared (not recorded which). CDR3 region: CSVILSNTGELFF. The CDR3 bases that were read are TGCAGCGTAATTCTCTCGAACACCGGGGAG.